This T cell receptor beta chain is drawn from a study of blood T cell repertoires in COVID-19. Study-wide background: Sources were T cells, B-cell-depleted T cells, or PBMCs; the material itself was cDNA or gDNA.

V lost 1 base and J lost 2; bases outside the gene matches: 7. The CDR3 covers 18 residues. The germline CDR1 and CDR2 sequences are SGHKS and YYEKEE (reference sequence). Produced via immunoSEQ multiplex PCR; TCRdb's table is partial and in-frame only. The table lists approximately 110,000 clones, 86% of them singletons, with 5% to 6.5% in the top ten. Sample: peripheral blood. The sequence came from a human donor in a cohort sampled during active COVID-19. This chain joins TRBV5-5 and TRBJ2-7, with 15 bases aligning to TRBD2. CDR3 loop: CASSLKGTSGRLTYEQYF. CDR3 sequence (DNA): TGTGCCAGCAGCTTGAAAGGGACTAGCGGGAGGTTGACCTACGAGCAGTACTTC.